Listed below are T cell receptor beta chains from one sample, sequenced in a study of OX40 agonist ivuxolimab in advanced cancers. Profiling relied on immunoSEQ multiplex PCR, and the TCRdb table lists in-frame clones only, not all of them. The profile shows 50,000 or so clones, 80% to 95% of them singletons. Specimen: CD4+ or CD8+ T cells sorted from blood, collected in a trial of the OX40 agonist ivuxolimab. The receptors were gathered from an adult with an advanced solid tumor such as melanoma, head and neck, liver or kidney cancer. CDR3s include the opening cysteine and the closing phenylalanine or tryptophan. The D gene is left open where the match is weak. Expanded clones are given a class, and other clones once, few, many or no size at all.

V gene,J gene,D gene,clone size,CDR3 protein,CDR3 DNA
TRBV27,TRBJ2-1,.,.,CASKSSYNEQFF,TGTGCCAGCAAGAGCTCCTACAATGAGCAGTTCTTC
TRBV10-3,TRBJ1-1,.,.,CAINPGGNTEAFF,TGTGCCATCAACCCGGGCGGGAACACTGAAGCTTTCTTT
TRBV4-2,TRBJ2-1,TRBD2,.,CASSQISGSSYNEQFF,TGTGCCAGCAGCCAAATTAGCGGGAGCTCCTACAATGAGCAGTTCTTC
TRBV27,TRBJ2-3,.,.,CASSGTPGTDTQYF,TGTGCCAGCAGTGGGACTCCAGGCACAGATACGCAGTATTTT
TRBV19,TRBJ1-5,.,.,CASSIRDNNQPQHF,TGTGCCAGTAGTATAAGGGACAACAATCAGCCCCAGCATTTT
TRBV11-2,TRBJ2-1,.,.,CASSLAGWLDNEQFF,TGTGCCAGCAGCTTAGCGGGTTGGTTGGACAATGAGCAGTTCTTC
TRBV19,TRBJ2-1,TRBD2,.,CASSITSGTYNEQFF,TGTGCCAGTAGTATAACTAGCGGGACTTACAATGAGCAGTTCTTC
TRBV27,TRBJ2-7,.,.,CASSRGSSYEQYF,TGTGCCAGCAGCCGGGGAAGCTCCTACGAGCAGTACTTC
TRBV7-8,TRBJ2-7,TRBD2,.,CASSFTQREYEQYF,TGTGCCAGCAGCTTTACTCAGCGGGAGTACGAGCAGTACTTC
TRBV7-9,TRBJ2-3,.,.,CASNPSLRTDTQYF,TGTGCCAGCAACCCCTCCCTGAGAACAGATACGCAGTATTTT
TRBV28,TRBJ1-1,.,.,CASSLGLGFGGTEAFF,TGTGCCAGCAGTTTAGGTCTGGGCTTTGGGGGCACTGAAGCTTTCTTT
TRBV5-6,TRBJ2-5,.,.,CASSYETGARQETQYF,TGTGCCAGCAGCTACGAAACAGGCGCCAGACAAGAGACCCAGTACTTC
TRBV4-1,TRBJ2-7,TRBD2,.,CASSQDSFSSLAAYEQYF,TGCGCCAGCAGCCAAGATTCTTTTTCGTCGCTAGCGGCCTACGAGCAGTACTTC
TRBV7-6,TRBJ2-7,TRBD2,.,CASSYSGTSYEQYF,TGTGCCAGCAGCTATAGCGGGACCTCCTACGAGCAGTACTTC
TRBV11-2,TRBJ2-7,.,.,CASSLGAGFYEQYF,TGTGCCAGCAGCTTAGGCGCAGGGTTCTACGAGCAGTACTTC
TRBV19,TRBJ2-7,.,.,CASSMGGGEQYF,TGTGCCAGTAGTATGGGTGGGGGCGAGCAGTACTTC
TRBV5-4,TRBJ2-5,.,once,CASSFGSAHGETQYF,TGTGCCAGCAGCTTTGGTTCGGCGCACGGGGAGACCCAGTACTTC
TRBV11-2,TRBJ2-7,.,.,CASSHHEGVPGFYEQYF,TGTGCCAGCAGCCATCACGAGGGGGTCCCGGGGTTCTACGAGCAGTACTTC
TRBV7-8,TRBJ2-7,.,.,CASTGSNEQYF,TGTGCCAGTACAGGGTCCAACGAGCAGTACTTC
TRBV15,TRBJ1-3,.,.,CATSSGLGGNTIYF,TGTGCCACCAGCAGCGGCCTGGGTGGAAACACCATATATTTT
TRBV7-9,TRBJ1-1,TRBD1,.,CATGTGSNTEAFF,TGTGCCACTGGGACAGGGTCGAACACTGAAGCTTTCTTT
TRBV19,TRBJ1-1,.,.,CASSFGQMNTEAFF,TGTGCCAGTAGTTTCGGACAGATGAACACTGAAGCTTTCTTT